Listed here is a single TCR beta chain. At one end the junction does not follow the germline gene, possibly because of a read error. From germline, CDR1 is DFQATT and CDR2 SNEGSKA (reference sequence). The CDR3 is made up of 14 amino acids. This sample stems from a study of Graves' ophthalmopathy and Graves' hyperthyroidism. RNA served as the template for amplifying TCR beta CDR3 regions. The authors performed first-round RT-PCR with HTBI primers and then a second-round multiplex PCR. From the multiplex PCR reads, TCRdb called clonotypes with MiXCR, one entry per CDR3 protein. The table shows about 700,000 distinct CDR3 sequences, with roughly two fifths occurring only once. Every ophthalmopathy donor presented moderate-to-severe activity, CAS ≥3, NOSPECS ≥4 and duration under 3 months.

The specimen sequenced was peripheral blood. The sequence was obtained from an adult man with Graves' ophthalmopathy. The rearrangement joins TRBV20-1 to TRBJ1-4; TRBD1 is a possible D gene (6 bases). The DNA for the CDR3 is TGCTGTGCTAGTGCCGGGACAAGACCTGAAAAACTGTTTTTT. This sequence encodes CCASAGTRPEKLFF.